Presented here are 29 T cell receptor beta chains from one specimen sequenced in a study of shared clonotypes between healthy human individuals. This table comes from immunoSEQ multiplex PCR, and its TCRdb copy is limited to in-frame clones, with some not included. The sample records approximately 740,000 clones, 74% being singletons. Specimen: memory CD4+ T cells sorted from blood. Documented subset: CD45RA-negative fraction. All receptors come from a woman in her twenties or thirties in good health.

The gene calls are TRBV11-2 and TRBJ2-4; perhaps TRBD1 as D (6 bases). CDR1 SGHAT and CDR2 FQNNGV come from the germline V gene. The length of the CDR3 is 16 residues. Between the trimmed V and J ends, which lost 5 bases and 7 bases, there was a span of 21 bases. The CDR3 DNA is TGTGCCAGCAGCGGAGTTAGGGACACACTACTTAACATTCAGTACTTC. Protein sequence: CASSGVRDTLLNIQYF.

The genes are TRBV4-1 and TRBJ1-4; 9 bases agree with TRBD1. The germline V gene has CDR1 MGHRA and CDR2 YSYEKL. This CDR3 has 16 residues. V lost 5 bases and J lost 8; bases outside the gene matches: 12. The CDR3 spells CASSTGQGPSGEKLFF. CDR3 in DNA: TGCGCCAGCAGCACGGGACAGGGCCCCTCGGGGGAAAAACTGTTTTTT.

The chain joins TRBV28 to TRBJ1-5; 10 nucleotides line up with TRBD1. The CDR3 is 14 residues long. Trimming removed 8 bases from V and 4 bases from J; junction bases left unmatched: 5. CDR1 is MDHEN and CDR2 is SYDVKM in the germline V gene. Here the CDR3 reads CASGSGQGNQPQHF. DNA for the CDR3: TGTGCCAGCGGTTCGGGACAGGGGAATCAGCCCCAGCATTTT.

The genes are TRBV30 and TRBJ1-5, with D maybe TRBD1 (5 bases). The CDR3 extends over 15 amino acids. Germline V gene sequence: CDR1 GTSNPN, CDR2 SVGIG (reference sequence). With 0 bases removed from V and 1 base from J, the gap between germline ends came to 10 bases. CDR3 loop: CAWSVLGDSNQPQHF. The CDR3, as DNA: TGTGCCTGGAGTGTCCTGGGGGACAGCAATCAGCCCCAGCATTTT. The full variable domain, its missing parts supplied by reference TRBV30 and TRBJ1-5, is SQTIHQWPATLVQPVGSPLSLECTVEGTSNPNLYWYRQAAGRGLQLLFYSVGIGQISSEVPQNLSASRPQDRQFILSSKKLLLSDSGFYLCAWSVLGDSNQPQHFGDGTRLSIL.

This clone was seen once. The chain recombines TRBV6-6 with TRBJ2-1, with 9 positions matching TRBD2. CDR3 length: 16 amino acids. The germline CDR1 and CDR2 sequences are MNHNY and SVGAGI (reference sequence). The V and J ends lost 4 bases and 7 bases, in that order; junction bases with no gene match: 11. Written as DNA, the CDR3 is TGTGCCAGCAGTTCGCCCGCGGGACTAGCTGGAAATGAGCAGTTCTTC. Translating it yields CASSSPAGLAGNEQFF.

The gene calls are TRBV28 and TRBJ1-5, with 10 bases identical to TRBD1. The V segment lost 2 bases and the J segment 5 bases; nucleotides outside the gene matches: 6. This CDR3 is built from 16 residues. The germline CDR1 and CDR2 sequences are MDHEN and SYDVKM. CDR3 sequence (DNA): TGTGCCAGCAGTTTACGGGACAGGGGTTCGCATCAGCCCCAGCATTTT. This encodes CASSLRDRGSHQPQHF.

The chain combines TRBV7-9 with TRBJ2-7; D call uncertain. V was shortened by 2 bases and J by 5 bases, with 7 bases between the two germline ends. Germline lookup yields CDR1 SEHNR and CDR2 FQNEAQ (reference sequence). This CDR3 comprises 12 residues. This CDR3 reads CASSLRANEQYF. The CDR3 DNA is TGTGCCAGCAGCTTACGGGCCAACGAGCAGTACTTC.

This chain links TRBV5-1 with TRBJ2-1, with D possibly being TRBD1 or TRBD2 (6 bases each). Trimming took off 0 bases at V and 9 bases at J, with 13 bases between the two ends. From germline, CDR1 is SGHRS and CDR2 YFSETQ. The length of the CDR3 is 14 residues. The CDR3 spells CASSLDREDGEQFF. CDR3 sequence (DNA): TGCGCCAGCAGCTTGGACAGGGAGGATGGTGAGCAGTTCTTC.

CDR3 bases: TGTGCCAGCAGCCCTTGGGAAGGGGCGTTTTACGAGCAGTACTTC. This encodes CASSPWEGAFYEQYF. The chain is built from TRBV7-2 and TRBJ2-5, with D perhaps TRBD1 (5 bases). The J call may not be correct, given that the DNA end is closer to TRBJ2-7. The germline V gene has CDR1 SGHTA and CDR2 FQGNSA. CDR3 length equals 15 residues.

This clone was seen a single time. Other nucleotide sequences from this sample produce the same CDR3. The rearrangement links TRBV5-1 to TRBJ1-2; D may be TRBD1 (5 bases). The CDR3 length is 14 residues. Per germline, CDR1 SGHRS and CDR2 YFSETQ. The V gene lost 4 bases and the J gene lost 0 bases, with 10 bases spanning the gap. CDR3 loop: CASSPGTTNYGYTF. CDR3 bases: TGCGCCAGCAGCCCAGGGACCACTAACTATGGCTACACCTTC.

The CDR3 reads CASSLRLAGASDTQYF. CDR3 coding DNA: TGTGCCAGCAGCTTACGACTAGCGGGAGCGTCAGATACGCAGTATTTT. The V gene is TRBV7-8, the J gene TRBJ2-3; the match to TRBD2 covers 12 bases. This CDR3 is 16 amino acids long. From germline, CDR1 is SGHVS and CDR2 FQNEAQ. The V gene end was trimmed by 2 bases and the J gene end by 4 bases; junction bases not matched to a gene: 4.

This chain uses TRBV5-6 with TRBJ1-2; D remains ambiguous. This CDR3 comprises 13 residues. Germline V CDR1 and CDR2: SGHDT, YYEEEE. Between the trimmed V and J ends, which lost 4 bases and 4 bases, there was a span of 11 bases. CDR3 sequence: CASSLGRIYGYTF. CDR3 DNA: TGTGCCAGCAGCCTTGGACGGATCTATGGCTACACCTTC.

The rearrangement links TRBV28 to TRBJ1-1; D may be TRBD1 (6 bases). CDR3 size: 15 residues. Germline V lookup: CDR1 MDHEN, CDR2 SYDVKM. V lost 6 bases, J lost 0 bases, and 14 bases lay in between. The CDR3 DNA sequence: TGTGCCAGCAGCCCATGGGGGGCTTTGAACACTGAAGCTTTCTTT. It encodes CASSPWGALNTEAFF.

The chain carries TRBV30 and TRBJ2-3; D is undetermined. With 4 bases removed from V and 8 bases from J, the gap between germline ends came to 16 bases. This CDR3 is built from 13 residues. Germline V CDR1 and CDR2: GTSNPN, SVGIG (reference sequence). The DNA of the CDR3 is TGTGCCTGGAACTCACTACCCGGACCTACGCAGTATTTT. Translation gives CAWNSLPGPTQYF. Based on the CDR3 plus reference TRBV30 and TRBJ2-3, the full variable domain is SQTIHQWPATLVQPVGSPLSLECTVEGTSNPNLYWYRQAAGRGLQLLFYSVGIGQISSEVPQNLSASRPQDRQFILSSKKLLLSDSGFYLCAWNSLPGPTQYFGPGTRLTVL.

In DNA, the CDR3 is TGCGCCAGCATGTCCTTAGCGGGAGCCCCCCAAGAGACCCAGTACTTC. The encoded protein is CASMSLAGAPQETQYF. This chain joins TRBV5-1 and TRBJ2-5, with 9 bases that match TRBD2. The germline CDR1 and CDR2 sequences are SGHRS and YFSETQ. V was clipped by 6 bases and J by 1 base; unmatched bases: 10. This CDR3 contains 16 residues.

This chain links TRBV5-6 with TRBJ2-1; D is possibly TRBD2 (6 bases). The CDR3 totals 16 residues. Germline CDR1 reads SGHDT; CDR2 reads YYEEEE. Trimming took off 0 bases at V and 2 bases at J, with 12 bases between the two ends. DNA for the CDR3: TGTGCCAGCAGCTTGGGTAGCGGAGGTACCTACAATGAGCAGTTCTTC. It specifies CASSLGSGGTYNEQFF.

The CDR3 nucleotides are TGTGCCAGCAGGTATAAGCTGAGGACAGGGGGGATTGAAGCTTTCTTT. Protein: CASRYKLRTGGIEAFF. The gene calls are TRBV28 and TRBJ1-1; 10 bases are a match to TRBD1. Trimming took 6 bases from V and 7 from J; bases not matched to a gene: 14. The CDR3 covers 16 residues. Germline CDR1 and CDR2: MDHEN and SYDVKM.

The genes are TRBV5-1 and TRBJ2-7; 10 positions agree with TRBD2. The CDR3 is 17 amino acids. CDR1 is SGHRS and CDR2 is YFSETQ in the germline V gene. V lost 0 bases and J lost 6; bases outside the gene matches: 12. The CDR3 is CASSLGSPSGSQSEQYF. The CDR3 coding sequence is TGCGCCAGCAGCTTGGGTTCCCCTAGCGGGAGTCAAAGCGAGCAGTACTTC. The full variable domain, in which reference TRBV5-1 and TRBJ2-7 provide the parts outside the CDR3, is KAGVTQTPRYLIKTRGQQVTLSCSPISGHRSVSWYQQTPGQGLQFLFEYFSETQRNKGNFPGRFSGRQFSNSRSEMNVSTLELGDSALYLCASSLGSPSGSQSEQYFGPGTRLTVT.

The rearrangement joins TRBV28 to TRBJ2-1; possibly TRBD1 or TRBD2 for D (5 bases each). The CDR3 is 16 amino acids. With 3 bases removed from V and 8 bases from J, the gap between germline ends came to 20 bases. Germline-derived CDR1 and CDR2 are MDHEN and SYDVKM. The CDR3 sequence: CASSFRGARISDEQFF. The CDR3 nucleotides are TGTGCCAGCAGTTTTCGAGGGGCGCGAATTTCGGATGAGCAGTTCTTC.

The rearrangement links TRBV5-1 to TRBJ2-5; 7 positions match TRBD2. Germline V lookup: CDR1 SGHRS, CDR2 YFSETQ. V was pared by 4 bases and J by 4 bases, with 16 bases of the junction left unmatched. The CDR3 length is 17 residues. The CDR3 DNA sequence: TGCGCCAGCAGCGGGTCTGCCAGCGCGGGAGCTACAGAGACCCAGTACTTC. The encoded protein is CASSGSASAGATETQYF.

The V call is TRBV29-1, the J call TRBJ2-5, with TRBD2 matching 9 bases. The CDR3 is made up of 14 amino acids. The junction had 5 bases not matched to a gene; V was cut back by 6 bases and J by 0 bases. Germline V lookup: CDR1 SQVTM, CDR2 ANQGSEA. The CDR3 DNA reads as TGCAGCGTAAAACTAGCGGGCCACCAAGAGACCCAGTACTTC. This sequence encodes CSVKLAGHQETQYF.

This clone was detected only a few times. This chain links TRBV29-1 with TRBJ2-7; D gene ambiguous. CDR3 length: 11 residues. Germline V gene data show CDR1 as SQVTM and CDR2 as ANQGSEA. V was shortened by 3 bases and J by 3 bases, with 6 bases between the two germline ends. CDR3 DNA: TGCAGCGTTGAGATGAACTACGAGCAGTACTTC. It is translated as CSVEMNYEQYF.

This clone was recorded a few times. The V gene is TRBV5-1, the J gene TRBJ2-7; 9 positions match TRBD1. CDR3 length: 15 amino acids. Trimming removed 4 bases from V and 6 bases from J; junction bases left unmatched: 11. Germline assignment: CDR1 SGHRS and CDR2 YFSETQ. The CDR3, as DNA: TGCGCCAGCAGCATGGGGGACAGGGATAAGGCCGAGCAGTACTTC. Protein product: CASSMGDRDKAEQYF.

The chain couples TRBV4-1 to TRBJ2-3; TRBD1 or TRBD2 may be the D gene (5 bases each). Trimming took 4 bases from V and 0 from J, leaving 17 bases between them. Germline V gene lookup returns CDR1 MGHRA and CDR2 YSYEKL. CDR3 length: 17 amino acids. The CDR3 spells CASSRLSGTTSTDTQYF. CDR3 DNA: TGCGCCAGCAGCCGACTTTCCGGGACCACTAGCACAGATACGCAGTATTTT.

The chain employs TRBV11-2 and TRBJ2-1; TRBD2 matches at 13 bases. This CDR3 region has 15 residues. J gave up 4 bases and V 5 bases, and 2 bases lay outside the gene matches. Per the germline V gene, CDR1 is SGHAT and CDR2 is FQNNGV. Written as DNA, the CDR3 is TGTGCCAGCAGCGTGACTAGCGGGAGGTACAATGAGCAGTTCTTC. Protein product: CASSVTSGRYNEQFF.

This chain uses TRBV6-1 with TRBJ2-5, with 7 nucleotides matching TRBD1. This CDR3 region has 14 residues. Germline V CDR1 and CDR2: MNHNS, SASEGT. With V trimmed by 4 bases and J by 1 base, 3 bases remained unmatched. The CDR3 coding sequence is TGTGCCAGCAGTGCCAGGGGGAGCCAAGAGACCCAGTACTTC. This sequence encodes CASSARGSQETQYF.

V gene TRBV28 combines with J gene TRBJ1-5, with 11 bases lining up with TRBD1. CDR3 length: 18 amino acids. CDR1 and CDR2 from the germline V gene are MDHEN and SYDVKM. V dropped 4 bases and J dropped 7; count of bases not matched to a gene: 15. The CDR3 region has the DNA TGTGCCAGCAGTTCGGGACAGGGGGGAGTCGAGTGGGACCAGCCCCAGCATTTT. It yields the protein CASSSGQGGVEWDQPQHF. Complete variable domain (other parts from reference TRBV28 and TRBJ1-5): DVKVTQSSRYLVKRTGEKVFLECVQDMDHENMFWYRQDPGLGLRLIYFSYDVKMKEKGDIPEGYSVSREKKERFSLILESASTNQTSMYLCASSSGQGGVEWDQPQHFGDGTRLSIL.

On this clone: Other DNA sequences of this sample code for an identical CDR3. The CDR3 coding sequence is TGCGCCAGCAGCTTAGCTAGCTCCTACAATGAGCAGTTCTTC. Residues: CASSLASSYNEQFF. The chain uses TRBV5-1 and TRBJ2-1; D unresolved. CDR3 length: 14 amino acids. V lost 2 bases to trimming and J lost 0 bases, with 6 bases between them. Germline assignment: CDR1 SGHRS and CDR2 YFSETQ.

CDR3 residues: CASSHRGPERNTF. The DNA for the CDR3 is TGTGCCAGTAGTCACAGGGGGCCCGAGCGTAACACCTTC. The chain is built from TRBV19 and TRBJ1-2, with TRBD1 identical over 9 bases. The germline V gene encodes CDR1 LNHDA and CDR2 SQIVND (reference sequence). Losses at the gene ends were 5 bases for V and 12 bases for J; bases not matched to a gene: 10. This CDR3 is 13 amino acids long. Full variable domain (outside the CDR3, taken from reference TRBV19 and TRBJ1-2): DGGITQSPKYLFRKEGQNVTLSCEQNLNHDAMYWYRQDPGQGLRLIYYSQIVNDFQKGDIAEGYSVSREKKESFPLTVTSAQKNPTAFYLCASSHRGPERNTFGSGTRLTVV.